This T cell receptor (beta chain) was documented in a study of blood T cell repertoires in COVID-19. The germline gives CDR1 SGHTA, CDR2 FQGNSA. There are 17 residues in the CDR3. The trim removed 2 bases at V and 5 bases at J, leaving 11 bases unmatched. The protocol was immunoSEQ multiplex PCR, while the TCRdb copy is restricted to in-frame clones and leaves out a portion. The sample records nearly 350,000 clones, roughly 87% being singletons. Sequenced: PBMCs or T cells enriched from blood (not recorded which). The sequence came from a woman under 40 who had recovered from COVID-19. V gene TRBV7-2 combines with J gene TRBJ2-5; 10 nucleotides match TRBD2. The CDR3 region is CASSLFSLAGVGETQYF. In nucleotides, the CDR3 is TGTGCCAGCAGCTTATTTAGTCTAGCGGGGGTTGGGGAGACCCAGTACTTC. Full variable domain (missing parts from reference TRBV7-2 and TRBJ2-5): GAGVSQSPSNKVTEKGKDVELRCDPISGHTALYWYRQSLGQGLEFLIYFQGNSAPDKSGLPSDRFSAERTGGSVSTLTIQRTQQEDSAVYLCASSLFSLAGVGETQYFGPGTRLLVL.